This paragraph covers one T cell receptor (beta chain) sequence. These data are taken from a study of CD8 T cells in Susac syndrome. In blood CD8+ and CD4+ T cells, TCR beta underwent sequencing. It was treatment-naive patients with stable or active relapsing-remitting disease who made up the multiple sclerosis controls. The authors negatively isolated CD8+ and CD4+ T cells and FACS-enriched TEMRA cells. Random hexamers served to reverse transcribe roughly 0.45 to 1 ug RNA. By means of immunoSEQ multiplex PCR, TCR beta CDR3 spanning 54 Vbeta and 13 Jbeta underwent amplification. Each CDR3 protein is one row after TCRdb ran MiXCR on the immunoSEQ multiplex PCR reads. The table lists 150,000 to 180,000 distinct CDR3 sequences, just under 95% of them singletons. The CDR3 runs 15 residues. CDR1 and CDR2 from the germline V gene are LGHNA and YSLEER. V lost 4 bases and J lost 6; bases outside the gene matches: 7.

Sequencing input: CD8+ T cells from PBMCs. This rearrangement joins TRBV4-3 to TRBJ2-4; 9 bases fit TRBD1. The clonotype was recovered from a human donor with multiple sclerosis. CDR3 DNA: TGCGCCAGCAGCCCCGGGACAGGGTCCGGAAACATTCAGTACTTC. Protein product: CASSPGTGSGNIQYF.